This T cell receptor beta chain appears in the sequencing data of a study of yellow fever vaccine responses in identical twins. Via MiXCR, TCRdb re-called the RT-PCR reads, giving one row per CDR3 protein. The sample includes approximately 2,000 distinct CDR3 sequences, approximately 7.8% of them seen just once. The TCR comes from a young woman who received the yellow fever vaccine. Sequences were derived from T cells from blood (PBMCs), unsorted or a sorted subset (not recorded which), sampled around 24 months after vaccination.

This CDR3 reads CARREDRGRVKIENIQYF. In nucleotides, the CDR3 is TGTGCAAGACGAGAAGACAGGGGGCGAGTCAAAATCGAAAACATTCAGTACTTC. The J gene is TRBJ2-4, the V gene TRBV5-3; 10 bases line up with TRBD1. TRBV5-3 belongs to the ORF category, with a function that is uncertain. This CDR3 is built from 18 residues.